This T cell receptor beta chain emerged from a study of technical replicates of blood from several donors. Germline-derived CDR1 and CDR2 are SGHVS and FNYEAQ. The CDR3 has 12 amino acids. Between the trimmed V and J ends, which lost 11 bases and 6 bases, there was a span of 17 bases. The protocol was immunoSEQ multiplex PCR, while the TCRdb copy is restricted to in-frame clones and leaves out a portion. The sample lists about 80,000 clones, around 90% occurring once. This sequence originates from a human donor in good health. This chain joins TRBV7-6 and TRBJ2-7; D is perhaps TRBD1 (7 bases). The sample taken for sequencing was T cells isolated from PBMCs. CDR3 in DNA: TGTGCCTCCGCAGGGGGAGCGGGCGAGCAGTACTTC. It is translated as CASAGGAGEQYF.